This TCR beta chain appears in the sequencing data of a study of blood T cell repertoires in COVID-19. Study overall: There were acute and convalescent COVID-19 samples, and they came from the United States, Italy and Spain. T cells, B-cell-depleted T cells, or PBMCs supplied cDNA or gDNA.

The CDR3 length is 17 residues. Unmatched junction bases numbered 5, after V lost 0 bases and J lost 2 bases. Germline CDR1 and CDR2: SGHNT and YYREEE (reference sequence). Method: immunoSEQ multiplex PCR; TCRdb's copy keeps in-frame clones and lacks some. The table records 150,000 to 200,000 clones, about 90% of them present only once. The genes are TRBV5-4 and TRBJ2-5, with 12 bases identical to TRBD2. The clonotype was recovered from a man aged 50 to 59 with acute or convalescent COVID-19. The sequenced material came from peripheral blood. CDR3 DNA sequence: TGTGCCAGCAGCTTGGCCGGAACTAGCGGGGGGCAAGAGACCCAGTACTTC. It encodes CASSLAGTSGGQETQYF. Supplemented by reference TRBV5-4 and TRBJ2-5, the full variable domain reads ETGVTQSPTHLIKTRGQQVTLRCSSQSGHNTVSWYQQALGQGPQFIFQYYREEENGRGNFPPRFSGLQFPNYSSELNVNALELDDSALYLCASSLAGTSGGQETQYFGPGTRLLVL.